This T cell receptor (beta chain) is from a study of blood T cell repertoires in COVID-19. Study-level information: From T cells, B-cell-depleted T cells, or PBMCs came the material, which was cDNA or gDNA.

Authors' analysis steps: Reference gene primer amplification gave nucleated cell count estimates. Repertoires were generated with immunoSEQ multiplex PCR, while TCRdb's copy carries only in-frame clones and drops some. That table is the source of V, J and clone size, and D and trimming were worked out from the DNA. Altogether roughly 100,000 clones are present, 80% to 95% being singletons, with the ten largest covering under 2%. Seattle patient enrollment occurred during active infection, with longitudinal follow-up thereafter. Sequencing was carried out using peripheral blood. This sequence was found in a woman aged 45-65 years with COVID-19, enrolled during active disease.

The CDR3 nucleotides read TGTGCCACCAGCAGACAGGGGAGTGGCGATGGCTACACCTTC. It is translated as CATSRQGSGDGYTF. This rearrangement joins TRBV15 to TRBJ1-2, with D perhaps matching TRBD1 (6 bases). This CDR3 has 14 residues. Between the trimmed V and J ends, which lost 2 bases and 6 bases, there was a span of 13 bases. Germline V CDR1 and CDR2: LNHNV, YYDKDF (reference sequence).